This entry concerns a single T cell receptor beta chain. A read error may account for a junction end that differs from germline. Germline CDR1 MGHRA, CDR2 YSYEKL. The CDR3 covers 18 residues. Primers used in a second PCR of about 6 to 11 cycles were a sample-barcoded 5' primer and a J-beta primer mix. TCRdb analysed the 5' RACE reads with MiXCR anew, one entry per CDR3 protein. The sample lists some 1.4 million distinct CDR3 sequences; around 42% were seen once. The data belong to a study of blood T cells in healthy people across ages. The rearrangement joins TRBV4-1 to TRBJ2-3; TRBD2 matches at 9 bases. Sequenced input: blood. The sequence was obtained from a woman aged 18-29 years in good health. The CDR3 bases are TGCGCCAGCAGCCACTCTCGGACTAGCGCCGGGATCACAGATACGCGGTATTTT. This sequence encodes CASSHSRTSAGITDTRYF.